This is a list of T cell receptor beta chains from one sample in a study of T cell responses to AZD1222 COVID-19 vaccine. Some clones are missing from TCRdb's copy, which holds only in-frame ones; the method was immunoSEQ multiplex PCR. Of roughly 150,000 clones listed, 85% to 95% are singletons. This material consisted of peripheral blood, taken on day 0 of AZD1222 vaccination. The receptor source for this set is an adult in good health. CDR3s include the opening cysteine and the closing phenylalanine or tryptophan. D genes are given only for firm matches. Clone size is not always given. Where it is, it says once, few, many or a class for expanded clones.

D gene	clone size	V gene	J gene	CDR3 DNA	CDR3 protein
-	-	TRBV6-5	TRBJ1-2	TGTGCCAGCAGTTACTCGTACAGAGCTATAGGCTACACCTTC	CASSYSYRAIGYTF
-	-	TRBV28	TRBJ1-6	TGTGCCAGTCTCGGGGGCCGTAGTTCACCCCTCCACTTT	CASLGGRSSPLHF
TRBD1	-	TRBV5-4	TRBJ1-4	TGTGCCAGCAGCCCCGGACAGGGTATTAATGAAAAACTGTTTTTT	CASSPGQGINEKLFF
-	-	TRBV7-6	TRBJ2-1	TGTGCCAGCAGCTTAGCACGGGACCGCAATGAGCAGTTCTTC	CASSLARDRNEQFF
-	-	TRBV5-1	TRBJ1-4	TGCGCCAGCAGCTTGACTTCAACTAATGAAAAACTGTTTTTT	CASSLTSTNEKLFF
-	-	TRBV10-3	TRBJ2-3	TGTGCCATCAGTGAGGGGAAGACAGATTCAGATACGCAGTATTTT	CAISEGKTDSDTQYF
TRBD2	few	TRBV5-6	TRBJ2-2	TGTGCCAGCAGCACCAGGACTAGCGACTACACCGGGGAGCTGTTTTTT	CASSTRTSDYTGELFF
-	-	TRBV4-3	TRBJ1-4	TGCGCCAGCAGCCAAGGATACGGGAATGAAAAACTGTTTTTT	CASSQGYGNEKLFF
TRBD2	-	TRBV5-4	TRBJ2-3	TGTGCCAGCAGCTCCGTGGGACTAGCAAGGGATACGCAGTATTTT	CASSSVGLARDTQYF
-	-	TRBV27	TRBJ2-1	TGTGCCAGCAGTTTATCCAGGACTATCTCCCCGGATGAGCAGTTCTTC	CASSLSRTISPDEQFF
TRBD1	-	TRBV9	TRBJ2-2	TGTGCCAGCAGTTCCGACAGGGGGCGAACCGGGGAGCTGTTTTTT	CASSSDRGRTGELFF
-	few	TRBV28	TRBJ1-2	TGTGCCAGCAAGGAAGATGGAGGCGGCTACACCTTC	CASKEDGGGYTF
TRBD2	-	TRBV4-1	TRBJ2-5	TGCGCCAGCAGCCAAGAATCGCTAGCGGGAGGGCCCAGGGAGACCCAGTACTTC	CASSQESLAGGPRETQYF
TRBD1	-	TRBV7-2	TRBJ1-1	TGTGCCAGCAGCTCTGGACAGGGGCGGGGGACTGAAGCTTTCTTT	CASSSGQGRGTEAFF
-	-	TRBV5-1	TRBJ1-1	TGCGCCAGCAGCATACAGGGCCCGAACACTGAAGCTTTCTTT	CASSIQGPNTEAFF
TRBD2	-	TRBV29-1	TRBJ2-3	TGCAGCGTTGAAGATCTTCATGGGGGACTAGCACAAAACAGTTATACGCAGTATTTT	CSVEDLHGGLAQNSYTQYF
-	few	TRBV6-2/TRBV6-3	TRBJ2-6	TGTGCCAGCAGTGTCGACAACTCTGGGGCCAACGTCCTGACTTTC	CASSVDNSGANVLTF
TRBD1	-	TRBV28	TRBJ1-5	TGTGCCAGCAGACTTAAGGGACAGAATCAGCCCCAGCATTTT	CASRLKGQNQPQHF